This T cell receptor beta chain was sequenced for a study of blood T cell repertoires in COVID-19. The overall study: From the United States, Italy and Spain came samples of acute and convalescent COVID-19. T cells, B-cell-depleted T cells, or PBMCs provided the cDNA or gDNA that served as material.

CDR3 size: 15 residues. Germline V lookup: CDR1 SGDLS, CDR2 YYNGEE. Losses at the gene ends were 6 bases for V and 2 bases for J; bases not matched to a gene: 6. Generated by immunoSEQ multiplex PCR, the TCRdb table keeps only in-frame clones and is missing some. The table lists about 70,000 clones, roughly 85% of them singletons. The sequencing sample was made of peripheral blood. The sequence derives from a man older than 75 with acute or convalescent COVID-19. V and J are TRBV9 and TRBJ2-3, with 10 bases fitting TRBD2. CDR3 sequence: CASNRAGGPTDTQYF. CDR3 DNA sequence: TGTGCCAGCAACCGAGCGGGGGGGCCCACAGATACGCAGTATTTT. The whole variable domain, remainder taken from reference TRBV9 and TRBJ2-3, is DSGVTQTPKHLITATGQRVTLRCSPRSGDLSVYWYQQSLDQGLQFLIQYYNGEERAKGNILERFSAQQFPDLHSELNLSSLELGDSALYFCASNRAGGPTDTQYFGPGTRLTVL.